The T cell receptor (beta chain) described here comes from a study of identical twins. This clonotype has ten or more counts. What it binds is not known. TCRdb fed the 5' RACE reads into MiXCR, producing one record per CDR3 protein. The data show about 240,000 distinct CDR3 sequences, under 12% seen once. Donors were all healthy Caucasians. Whole-study findings and limits: Twin-shared out-of-frame alpha sequences showed excess low generation probability. Insertions were fewer in abundant cord blood beta clonotypes, whereas memory repertoires showed none of this pattern. Models underestimated TCR alpha sharing (out-of-frame) in monozygotic twins.

The CDR3 spans 16 residues. J was trimmed by 4 bases and V by 1 base; bases with no gene match: 11. Germline loops: CDR1 DFQATT, CDR2 SNEGSKA (reference sequence). The sample taken for sequencing was memory T cells sorted from blood. The chain links TRBV20-1 to TRBJ2-5, with 8 bases identical to TRBD1. This TCR derives from a man in his fifties in good health. CDR3 sequence: CSARGGADRGRETQYF. CDR3 in DNA: TGCAGTGCTAGAGGAGGGGCAGACAGGGGAAGAGAGACCCAGTACTTC.